This TCR beta chain was recorded in a study of human T cells and chemical hapten exposure. The wider study: The sensitizer, 2% DPC, was used on roughly 2 cm by roughly 2 cm of upper inner arm skin. Broader study findings: Controls had significantly fewer large CDR3 similarity clusters than were formed by expanded TCRs.

This CDR3 spans 13 amino acids. Only a few counts were recorded for this clonotype. Its antigen is currently unknown. As to time point: pre-sensitization, week 0. Treatment given: therapeutic diphenylcyclopropenone sensitization with weekly scalp DPC. TCRdb reanalysed the RACE reads using MiXCR and keeps one entry per CDR3 protein. The sample has around 42,000 distinct CDR3 sequences, over 10% seen once; the top ten hold 4.5% to 6%. Here the sequenced sample was whole blood, taken in connection with sensitization to the hapten diphenylcyclopropenone (DPC). The chain combines TRBV21-1 with TRBJ1-2. TRBV21-1 is labeled a pseudogene. This TCR was sampled from a woman aged 30 to 39 with alopecia areata. Some clones in this sample may be carry-over from other donors' samples. As DNA, the CDR3 is TGTGCCGAAAGAGATGAGGGATCCTATGGCTACACCTTC. It specifies CAERDEGSYGYTF.